This passage covers 15 T cell receptor beta chains from one sample sequenced in a study of T cell responses to AZD1222 COVID-19 vaccine. TCRdb's copy holds only in-frame clones and misses some; the assay was immunoSEQ multiplex PCR. The table lists some 130,000 clones, roughly nine tenths of them singletons. The sequenced sample was peripheral blood, obtained on day 0 of AZD1222 vaccination. These receptors were taken from an adult in good health.

As regards this clone: The same CDR3 arises from other DNA sequences in this sample as well. This sequence joins TRBV10-1 and TRBJ1-4; no definite D call. CDR1 is WNHNN and CDR2 is SYGVQD in the germline V gene (reference sequence). Trimming pared 3 bases from V and 0 bases from J, leaving 8 bases between. The length of the CDR3 is 15 residues. The CDR3 protein is CASSESPATNEKLFF. The DNA for the CDR3 is TGCGCCAGCAGTGAATCACCAGCAACTAATGAAAAACTGTTTTTT.

This chain connects TRBV6-4 to TRBJ2-6; D may be TRBD2 (6 bases). The CDR3 is made up of 16 amino acids. The V and J ends lost 2 bases and 2 bases respectively, with 10 bases between them. CDR1 is MRHNA, CDR2 SNTAGT, per germline. DNA of the CDR3: TGTGCCAGCAGTGACATCTGGGGGGCTGGGGCCAACGTCCTGACTTTC. Translation gives CASSDIWGAGANVLTF.

The rearrangement links TRBV6-5 to TRBJ2-7, with unresolved D. Germline CDR1 reads MNHEY; CDR2 reads SVGAGI. V gave up 2 bases and J gave up 2 bases, with 13 bases separating them. The CDR3 length is 15 residues. CDR3 sequence reads: CASSYTAAPTYEQYF. In DNA form, the CDR3 reads TGTGCCAGCAGTTACACTGCGGCCCCAACCTACGAGCAGTACTTC.

The genes are TRBV5-1 and TRBJ2-7, with 9 bases identical to TRBD2. Per the germline V gene, CDR1 is SGHRS and CDR2 is YFSETQ. There are 15 residues in the CDR3. Germline trimming cut 5 bases from V and 0 bases from J; bases unmatched to any gene: 6. The DNA of the CDR3 is TGCGCCAGCAGGGCTAGCGGGACCAGCTCCTACGAGCAGTACTTC. It translates to CASRASGTSSYEQYF.

This chain joins TRBV15 and TRBJ1-4; 8 nucleotides match TRBD1. Per germline, CDR1 LNHNV and CDR2 YYDKDF (reference sequence). The CDR3 sequence is 15 residues long. J was trimmed by 1 base and V by 3 bases; bases with no gene match: 1. Written as DNA, the CDR3 is TGTGCCACCAGCAGTGACAGGGGAACTAATGAAAAACTGTTTTTT. Its protein product is CATSSDRGTNEKLFF.

The rearrangement links TRBV7-3 to TRBJ2-3; D is perhaps TRBD1 or TRBD2 (5 bases each). Germline values: CDR1 SGHTA, CDR2 FQGTGA. This CDR3 is 15 amino acids long. The V end was cut by 2 bases, the J end by 1 base, with 10 bases between. CDR3 coding DNA: TGTGCCAGCAGCTTAGGGGGAGTGGGCACAGATACGCAGTATTTT. Its protein is CASSLGGVGTDTQYF.

The CDR3 region has the DNA TGTGCCAGCAGCTTGGACCCGGCGGGATTTTACAATGAGCAGTTCTTC. Protein sequence: CASSLDPAGFYNEQFF. The rearrangement links TRBV5-5 to TRBJ2-1, with D possibly TRBD2 on 6 matching bases. The CDR3 has 16 residues. The germline V and J ends were trimmed by 0 bases and 4 bases, with 14 bases remaining between them. CDR1 is SGHKS, CDR2 YYEKEE, per germline (reference sequence).

The V call is TRBV2, the J call TRBJ1-2; D remains ambiguous. In germline, CDR1 is SNHLY, CDR2 FYNNEI. This CDR3 region has 10 residues. V was pared by 6 bases and J by 6 bases, with 5 bases between. The CDR3 region is CASRGDGYTF. CDR3 DNA sequence: TGTGCCAGCAGGGGAGATGGCTACACCTTC. The variable domain in full, completed from reference TRBV2 and TRBJ1-2, reads EPEVTQTPSHQVTQMGQEVILRCVPISNHLYFYWYRQILGQKVEFLVSFYNNEISEKSEIFDDQFSVERPDGSNFTLKIRSTKLEDSAMYFCASRGDGYTFGSGTRLTVV.

By share of the sample, this clone is medium-sized. The chain joins TRBV27 to TRBJ1-2; TRBD1 matches at 7 bases. Germline CDR1 reads MNHEY; CDR2 reads SMNVEV (reference sequence). Trimming removed 6 bases from V and 8 bases from J; junction bases left unmatched: 15. The CDR3 loop spans 15 amino acids. The chain's CDR3 is CASSDRQGPGRGYTF. In DNA, the CDR3 is TGTGCCAGCAGCGACAGACAGGGACCGGGCAGGGGCTACACCTTC.

This sequence joins TRBV7-6 and TRBJ1-2; D perhaps matches TRBD1 (5 bases). The V gene lost 5 bases and the J gene lost 8 bases, with 15 bases spanning the gap. The CDR3 loop spans 13 amino acids. CDR1 is SGHVS, CDR2 FNYEAQ, per germline. CDR3 residues: CASSPAMGDGYTF. The CDR3 DNA reads as TGTGCCAGCAGCCCAGCCATGGGGGACGGCTACACCTTC.

CDR3 sequence: CASSLSADGNSPLHF. The CDR3 DNA reads TGCGCCAGCAGCTTGTCGGCGGACGGTAATTCACCCCTCCACTTT. The genes are TRBV5-1 and TRBJ1-6; D gene ambiguous. CDR1 is SGHRS and CDR2 is YFSETQ in the germline V gene. The CDR3 length is 15 residues. Trimming stripped 1 base from V and 6 bases from J, with 11 bases between.

The chain recombines TRBV2 with TRBJ1-5; D unclear. CDR3 length: 16 amino acids. V shed 4 bases and J shed 0 bases, with 13 bases lying between them. Germline CDR1 is SNHLY and CDR2 is FYNNEI. CDR3 amino acids: CASSGTVTYSNQPQHF. DNA of the CDR3: TGTGCCAGCAGTGGAACAGTGACTTATAGCAATCAGCCCCAGCATTTT.

This clone was detected only once. The chain has TRBV2 and TRBJ1-4; 8 bases map to TRBD1. The V gene end was trimmed by 7 bases and the J gene end by 7 bases; junction bases not matched to a gene: 5. CDR3 length equals 13 residues. Germline values: CDR1 SNHLY, CDR2 FYNNEI. In DNA form, the CDR3 reads TGTGCCAGCACCGGACAGGGCCCTGAAAAACTGTTTTTT. This codes for CASTGQGPEKLFF.

The DNA of the CDR3 is TGTGCCAGCAGCTTGGCCAGAGATTCACCCCTCCACTTT. Residues: CASSLARDSPLHF. The J gene is TRBJ1-6, the V gene TRBV7-2; D uncertain. The germline CDR1 and CDR2 sequences are SGHTA and FQGNSA. V was pared by 3 bases and J by 8 bases, with 8 bases between. The CDR3 runs to 13 residues.

Only a few counts were recorded for this clone. The chain links TRBV2 to TRBJ2-2; unclear D gene. Germline assignment: CDR1 SNHLY and CDR2 FYNNEI. The CDR3 totals 13 residues. Trimming took 4 bases from V and 7 from J, leaving 10 bases between them. CDR3 sequence: CASSVLGHGELFF. The CDR3 DNA reads as TGTGCCAGCAGTGTTTTGGGCCACGGGGAGCTGTTTTTT. The whole variable domain, remainder taken from reference TRBV2 and TRBJ2-2, is EPEVTQTPSHQVTQMGQEVILRCVPISNHLYFYWYRQILGQKVEFLVSFYNNEISEKSEIFDDQFSVERPDGSNFTLKIRSTKLEDSAMYFCASSVLGHGELFFGEGSRLTVL.